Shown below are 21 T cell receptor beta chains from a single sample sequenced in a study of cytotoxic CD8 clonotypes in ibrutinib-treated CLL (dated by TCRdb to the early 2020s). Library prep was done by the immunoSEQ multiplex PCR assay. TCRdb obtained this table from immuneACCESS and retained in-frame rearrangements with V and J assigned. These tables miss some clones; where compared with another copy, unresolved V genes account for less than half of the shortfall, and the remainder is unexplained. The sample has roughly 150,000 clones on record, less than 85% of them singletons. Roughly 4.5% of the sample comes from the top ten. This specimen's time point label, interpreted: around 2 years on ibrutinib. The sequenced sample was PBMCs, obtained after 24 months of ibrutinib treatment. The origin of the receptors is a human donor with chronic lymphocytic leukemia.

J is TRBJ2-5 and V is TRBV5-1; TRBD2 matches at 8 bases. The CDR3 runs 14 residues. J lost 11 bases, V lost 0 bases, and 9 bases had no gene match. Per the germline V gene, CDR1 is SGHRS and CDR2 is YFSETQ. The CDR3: CASSLAGRAREQYF. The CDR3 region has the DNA TGCGCCAGCAGCTTGGCCGGGAGGGCCCGAGAGCAGTACTTC.

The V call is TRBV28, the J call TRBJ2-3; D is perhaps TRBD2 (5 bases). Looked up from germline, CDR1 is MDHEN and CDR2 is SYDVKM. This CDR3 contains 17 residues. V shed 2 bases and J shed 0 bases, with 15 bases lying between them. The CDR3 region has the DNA TGTGCCAGCAGTTTAGCCCCTTTAAGGACTAGCACAGATACGCAGTATTTT. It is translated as CASSLAPLRTSTDTQYF.

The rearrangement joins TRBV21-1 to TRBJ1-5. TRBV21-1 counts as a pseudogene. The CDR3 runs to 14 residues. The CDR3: CASIYKGTGQPQHF. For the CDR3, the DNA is TGTGCCAGCATTTACAAGGGTACTGGTCAGCCCCAGCATTTT.

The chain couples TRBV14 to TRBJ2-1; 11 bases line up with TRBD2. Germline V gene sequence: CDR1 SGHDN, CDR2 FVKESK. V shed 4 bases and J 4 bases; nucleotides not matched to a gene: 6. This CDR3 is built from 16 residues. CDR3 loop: CASSRLRLAGYNEQFF. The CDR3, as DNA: TGTGCCAGCAGCCGCCTACGACTAGCGGGATACAATGAGCAGTTCTTC.

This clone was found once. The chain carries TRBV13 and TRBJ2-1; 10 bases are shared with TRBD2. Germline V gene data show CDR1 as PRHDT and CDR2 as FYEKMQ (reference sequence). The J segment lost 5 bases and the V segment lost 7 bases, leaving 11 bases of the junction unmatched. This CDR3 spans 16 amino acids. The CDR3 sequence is CASNRRLAGVNNEQFF. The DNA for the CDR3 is TGTGCCAGCAACAGGAGGCTAGCGGGGGTTAACAATGAGCAGTTCTTC.

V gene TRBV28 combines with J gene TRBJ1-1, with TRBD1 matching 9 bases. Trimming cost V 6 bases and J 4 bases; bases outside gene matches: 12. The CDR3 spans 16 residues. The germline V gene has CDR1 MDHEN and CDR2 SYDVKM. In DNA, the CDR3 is TGTGCCAGCAGGAGCACAGGGGGCGCCGGGGGCACTGAAGCTTTCTTT. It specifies CASRSTGGAGGTEAFF.

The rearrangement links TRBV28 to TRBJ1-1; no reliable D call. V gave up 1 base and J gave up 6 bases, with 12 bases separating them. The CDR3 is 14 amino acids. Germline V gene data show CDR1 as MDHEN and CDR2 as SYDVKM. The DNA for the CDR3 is TGTGCCAGCAGTTTATTTGCGCAGGTTGCTGAAGCTTTCTTT. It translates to CASSLFAQVAEAFF.

The CDR3 loop is CASSSRHRQGFEETQYF. The CDR3 region has the DNA TGTGCCAGCAGCTCCAGACACCGACAGGGTTTTGAGGAGACCCAGTACTTC. The V and J genes are TRBV11-2 and TRBJ2-5; 7 bases line up with TRBD1. The germline V gene encodes CDR1 SGHAT and CDR2 FQNNGV. Trimming removed 4 bases from V and 5 bases from J; junction bases left unmatched: 16. The CDR3 is 17 residues long.

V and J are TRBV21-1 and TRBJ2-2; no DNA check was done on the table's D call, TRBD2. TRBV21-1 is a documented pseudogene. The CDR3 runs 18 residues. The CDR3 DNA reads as TGTGCCAGCAGCAAAGGGAGGGTCGAGTACGCGAACACCGGGGAGCTGTTTTTT. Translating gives CASSKGRVEYANTGELFF.

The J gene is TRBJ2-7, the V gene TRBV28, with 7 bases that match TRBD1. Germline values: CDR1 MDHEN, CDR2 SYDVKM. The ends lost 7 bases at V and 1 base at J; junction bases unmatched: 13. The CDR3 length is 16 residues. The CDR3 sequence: CASTTLPGQWSYEQYF. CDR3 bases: TGTGCCAGCACCACCCTCCCGGGACAGTGGTCCTACGAGCAGTACTTC.

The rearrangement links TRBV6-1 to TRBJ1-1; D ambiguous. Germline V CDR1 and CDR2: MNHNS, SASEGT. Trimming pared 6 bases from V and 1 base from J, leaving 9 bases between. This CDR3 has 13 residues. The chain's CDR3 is CASSGRANTEAFF. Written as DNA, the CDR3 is TGTGCCAGCAGCGGCAGAGCGAACACTGAAGCTTTCTTT.

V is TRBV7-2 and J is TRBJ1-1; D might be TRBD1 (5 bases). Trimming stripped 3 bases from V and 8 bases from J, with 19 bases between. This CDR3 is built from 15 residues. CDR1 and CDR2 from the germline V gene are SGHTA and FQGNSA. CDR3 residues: CASSFLKWGGGEAFF. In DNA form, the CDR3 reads TGTGCCAGCAGCTTTTTGAAGTGGGGCGGAGGCGAAGCTTTCTTT.

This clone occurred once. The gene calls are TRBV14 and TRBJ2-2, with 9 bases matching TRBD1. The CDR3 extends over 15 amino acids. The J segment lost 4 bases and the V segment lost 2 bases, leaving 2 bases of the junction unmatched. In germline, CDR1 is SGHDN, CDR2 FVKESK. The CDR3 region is CASSQRTGVTGELFF. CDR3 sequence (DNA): TGTGCCAGCAGCCAAAGGACAGGGGTCACCGGGGAGCTGTTTTTT.

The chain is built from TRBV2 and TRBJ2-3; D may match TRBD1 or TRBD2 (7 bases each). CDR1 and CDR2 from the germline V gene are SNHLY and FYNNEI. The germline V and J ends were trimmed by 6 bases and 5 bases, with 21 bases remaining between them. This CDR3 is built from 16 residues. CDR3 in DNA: TGTGCCAGCAGCGAGGGCAGGGGGGGACTCTTAGATACGCAGTATTTT. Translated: CASSEGRGGLLDTQYF.

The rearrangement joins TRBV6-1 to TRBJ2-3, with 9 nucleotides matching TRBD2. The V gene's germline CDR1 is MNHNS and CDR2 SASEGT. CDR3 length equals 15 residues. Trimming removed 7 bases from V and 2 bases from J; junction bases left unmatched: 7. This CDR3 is CASTPSGGNTDTQYF. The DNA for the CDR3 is TGTGCCAGCACCCCAAGCGGGGGGAACACAGATACGCAGTATTTT.

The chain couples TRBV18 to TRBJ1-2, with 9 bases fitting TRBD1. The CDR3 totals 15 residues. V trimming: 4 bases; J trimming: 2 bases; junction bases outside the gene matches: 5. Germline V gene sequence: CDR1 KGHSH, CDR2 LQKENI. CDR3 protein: CASSLPGTGNYGYTF. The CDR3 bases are TGTGCCAGCTCACTCCCCGGGACAGGGAACTATGGCTACACCTTC. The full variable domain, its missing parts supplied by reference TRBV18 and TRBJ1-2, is NAGVMQNPRHLVRRRGQEARLRCSPMKGHSHVYWYRQLPEEGLKFMVYLQKENIIDESGMPKERFSAEFPKEGPSILRIQQVVRGDSAAYFCASSLPGTGNYGYTFGSGTRLTVV.

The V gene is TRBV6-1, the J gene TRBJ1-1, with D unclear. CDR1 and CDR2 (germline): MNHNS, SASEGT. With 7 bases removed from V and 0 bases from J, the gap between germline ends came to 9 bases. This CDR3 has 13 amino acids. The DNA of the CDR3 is TGTGCCAGCAAAGAGGTAATGAACACTGAAGCTTTCTTT. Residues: CASKEVMNTEAFF.

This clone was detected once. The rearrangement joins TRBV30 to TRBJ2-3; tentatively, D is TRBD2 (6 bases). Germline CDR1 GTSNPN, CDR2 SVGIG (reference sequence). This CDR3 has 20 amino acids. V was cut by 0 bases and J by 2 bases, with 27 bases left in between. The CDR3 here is CAWSVVRLGSNLVPTDTQYF. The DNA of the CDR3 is TGTGCCTGGAGTGTAGTTCGACTAGGATCAAACCTTGTACCCACAGATACGCAGTATTTT.

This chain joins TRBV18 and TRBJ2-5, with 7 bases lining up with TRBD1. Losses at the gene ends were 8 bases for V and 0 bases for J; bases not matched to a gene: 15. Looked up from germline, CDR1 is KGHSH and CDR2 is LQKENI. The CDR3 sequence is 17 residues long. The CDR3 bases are TGTGCCAGCCGGACCCGGACCTTACAGGGGAACCAAGAGACCCAGTACTTC. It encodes CASRTRTLQGNQETQYF.

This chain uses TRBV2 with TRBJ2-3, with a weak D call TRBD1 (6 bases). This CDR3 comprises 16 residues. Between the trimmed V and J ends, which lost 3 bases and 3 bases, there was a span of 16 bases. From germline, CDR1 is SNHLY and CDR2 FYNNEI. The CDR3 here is CASSENTGFRTDTQYF. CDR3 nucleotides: TGTGCCAGCAGTGAGAATACAGGGTTTAGAACAGATACGCAGTATTTT.

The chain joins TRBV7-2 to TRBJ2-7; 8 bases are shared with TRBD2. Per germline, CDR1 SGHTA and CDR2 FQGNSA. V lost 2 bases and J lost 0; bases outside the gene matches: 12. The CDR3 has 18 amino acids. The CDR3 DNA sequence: TGTGCCAGCAGCTTAAGGTCCCTAGCGGGTGTCTTCTCCTACGAGCAGTACTTC. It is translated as CASSLRSLAGVFSYEQYF.